This entry concerns a single T cell receptor (beta chain). All of the isolated RNA was reverse transcribed, so expressed TCRB transcripts were sequenced. Some clones are missing from TCRdb's copy, which holds only in-frame ones; the method was immunoSEQ multiplex PCR. The sample has roughly 310,000 clones, roughly 11% seen once. The source of the sample is a study of beta chain features in type 1 diabetes. The germline V gene encodes CDR1 LNHNV and CDR2 YYDKDF (reference sequence). Germline trimming cut 1 base from V and 1 base from J; bases unmatched to any gene: 11. CDR3 length: 18 residues. This receptor was taken from a woman aged 25 to 45 in good health. Sequenced material: naive CD4+ T cells from blood. V and J are TRBV15 and TRBJ1-1; 8 nucleotides line up with TRBD1. Here the CDR3 reads CATSRGFGTGIENTEAFF. CDR3 DNA sequence: TGTGCCACCAGCAGAGGATTCGGGACAGGCATTGAGAACACTGAAGCTTTCTTT.